This TCR beta chain was identified during a study of naive and memory T cell subsets. Findings of the study overall: A clonotype means one alpha or beta sequence, not an alpha/beta pair. No ground truth validated the naive and memory repertoire findings.

From the second PCR step, alpha and beta chains were amplified apart. Four subsets defined by CD45RA and CD27 were sorted after CD3, CD4, CD8 and live/dead staining. The CDR3 runs 14 residues. V dropped 0 bases and J dropped 9; count of bases not matched to a gene: 2. Per the germline V gene, CDR1 is SGHTA and CDR2 is FQGNSA. Both TRBC1 and TRBC2 were covered by a beta constant-region primer of two equimolar oligonucleotides. Nested alpha and beta constant-region primers with the SP2 primer drove four PCR rounds on ligated cDNA. From the UMI-ligation and nested PCR reads, TCRdb called clonotypes with MiXCR, one entry per CDR3 protein. The sample has some 110,000 distinct CDR3 sequences; approximately 37% are singletons. In its sample, this clonotype was seen many times. Its matching antigen is unknown.

This sequence joins TRBV7-2 and TRBJ2-3, with 11 bases identical to TRBD2. The sequenced material came from central memory CD4+ T cells from blood. The TCR originated in a human donor in good health. CDR3 residues: CASSLARLAGTQYF. The CDR3 nucleotides are TGTGCCAGCAGCTTAGCGAGACTAGCGGGGACGCAGTATTTT.